This passage covers 30 T cell receptor beta chains from one sample sequenced in a study of PD-1 and CTLA-4 blockade in melanoma. Produced via immunoSEQ multiplex PCR; TCRdb's table is partial and in-frame only. The sample has about 18,000 clones, over 60% seen once. Sequenced here: CD8+ T cells from peripheral blood, sampled before anti-PD-1 treatment. These receptors were collected from a human donor with melanoma.

The chain has TRBV7-9 and TRBJ2-5; 7 bases align to TRBD1. Germline CDR1 and CDR2: SEHNR and FQNEAQ (reference sequence). V lost 4 bases to trimming and J lost 5 bases; unmatched junction nucleotides: 7. The CDR3 sequence is 14 residues long. In DNA, the CDR3 is TGTGCCAGCAGCTCATACAGGGGAGACGAGACCCAGTACTTC. It translates to CASSSYRGDETQYF.

In this sample, this clone turned up once. The chain links TRBV14 to TRBJ2-1; 9 positions agree with TRBD1. CDR1 and CDR2 (germline): SGHDN, FVKESK. The CDR3 has 16 residues. The J segment lost 6 bases and the V segment lost 3 bases, leaving 9 bases of the junction unmatched. The CDR3 region has the DNA TGTGCCAGCAGCCATGTCCCGGGACAGGGAATCAATGAGCAGTTCTTC. Protein sequence: CASSHVPGQGINEQFF. Drawing the rest from reference TRBV14 and TRBJ2-1, the complete variable domain is EAGVTQFPSHSVIEKGQTVTLRCDPISGHDNLYWYRRVMGKEIKFLLHFVKESKQDESGMPNNRFLAERTGGTYSTLKVQPAELEDSGVYFCASSHVPGQGINEQFFGPGTRLTVL.

The chain has TRBV24-1 and TRBJ2-5; 8 nucleotides match TRBD1. Trimming cost V 4 bases and J 2 bases; bases outside gene matches: 2. Germline V gene lookup returns CDR1 KGHDR and CDR2 SFDVKD. CDR3 size: 14 residues. CDR3 DNA sequence: TGTGCCACCAGTGACGGGACAGGTCAAGAGACCCAGTACTTC. Residues: CATSDGTGQETQYF.

The chain is built from TRBV13 and TRBJ2-3, with a weak D call TRBD1 (6 bases). The CDR3 consists of 17 residues. Per germline, CDR1 PRHDT and CDR2 FYEKMQ (reference sequence). Trimming removed 4 bases at V and 4 bases at J, with 21 bases between. CDR3 loop: CASSSYATGFGADTQYF. CDR3 bases: TGTGCCAGCAGCTCGTACGCCACAGGGTTCGGCGCAGATACGCAGTATTTT.

The V and J genes are TRBV11-3 and TRBJ2-7, with D perhaps TRBD2 (5 bases). Deletions cut 3 bases from V and 5 bases from J, with 20 bases between. Germline V CDR1 and CDR2: SGHNT, YENEEA. CDR3 length: 16 residues. The CDR3 region is CASSLWPGRGSDEQYF. The DNA of the CDR3 is TGTGCCAGCAGCTTGTGGCCGGGCAGAGGGTCTGACGAGCAGTACTTC.

This chain uses TRBV5-6 with TRBJ2-1; TRBD1 matches 9 bases. V gave up 4 bases and J gave up 2 bases; unmatched junction bases: 4. The CDR3 spans 15 residues. CDR1 and CDR2 (germline): SGHDT, YYEEEE. CDR3 sequence reads: CASSAGTGTYNEQFF. CDR3 DNA sequence: TGTGCCAGCAGCGCCGGGACAGGGACCTACAATGAGCAGTTCTTC.

This clone was seen more than once but under ten times. The chain has TRBV7-9 and TRBJ1-1, with 7 bases fitting TRBD1. This CDR3 comprises 14 residues. With 6 bases clipped from V and 1 base from J, the junction kept 5 bases outside the gene matches. Germline V lookup: CDR1 SEHNR, CDR2 FQNEAQ (reference sequence). The CDR3 reads CASSRGTANTEAFF. As DNA, the CDR3 is TGTGCCAGCAGTCGGGGGACAGCGAACACTGAAGCTTTCTTT. Drawing the rest from reference TRBV7-9 and TRBJ1-1, the complete variable domain is DTGVSQNPRHKITKRGQNVTFRCDPISEHNRLYWYRQTLGQGPEFLTYFQNEAQLEKSRLLSDRFSAERPKGSFSTLEIQRTEQGDSAMYLCASSRGTANTEAFFGQGTRLTVV.

The genes are TRBV25-1 and TRBJ1-1, with D hard to call. V shed 3 bases and J shed 2 bases, with 7 bases lying between them. The CDR3 runs 13 residues. The germline V gene encodes CDR1 MGHDK and CDR2 SYGVNS. The CDR3 DNA reads as TGTGCCAGCAGTGAGCTTACAAACACTGAAGCTTTCTTT. Translated, it gives CASSELTNTEAFF.

This chain joins TRBV24-1 and TRBJ2-2; TRBD1 matches 8 bases. Germline lookup yields CDR1 KGHDR and CDR2 SFDVKD. This CDR3 spans 16 amino acids. J lost 1 base, V lost 4 bases, and 4 bases had no gene match. CDR3 sequence reads: CATSDLGQENTGELFF. CDR3 in DNA: TGTGCCACCAGTGACCTGGGACAGGAGAACACCGGGGAGCTGTTTTTT.

This chain uses TRBV27 with TRBJ2-7; 8 nucleotides agree with TRBD2. CDR3 length: 17 residues. In germline, CDR1 is MNHEY, CDR2 SMNVEV (reference sequence). The V and J ends lost 0 bases and 2 bases, in that order; junction bases with no gene match: 9. The CDR3 reads CASSLSFHSGGAYEQYF. Here the CDR3 DNA reads TGTGCCAGCAGTTTATCGTTCCATTCGGGGGGGGCCTACGAGCAGTACTTC.

V gene TRBV2 combines with J gene TRBJ2-7; TRBD2 might be the D (6 bases). The V and J ends lost 7 bases and 4 bases respectively, with 17 bases between them. Germline V lookup: CDR1 SNHLY, CDR2 FYNNEI. This CDR3 has 14 residues. The CDR3 here is CASKAEGRGYEQYF. DNA for the CDR3: TGTGCCAGCAAAGCGGAGGGGCGCGGGTACGAGCAGTACTTC. The full variable domain, with the rest looked up from reference TRBV2 and TRBJ2-7, is EPEVTQTPSHQVTQMGQEVILRCVPISNHLYFYWYRQILGQKVEFLVSFYNNEISEKSEIFDDQFSVERPDGSNFTLKIRSTKLEDSAMYFCASKAEGRGYEQYFGPGTRLTVT.

The genes are TRBV11-2 and TRBJ1-6; D remains unclear. The V gene's germline CDR1 is SGHAT and CDR2 FQNNGV. The ends were cut back, 3 bases at V and 6 bases at J, with 6 bases in the middle. The CDR3 is 13 amino acids. Here the CDR3 reads CASSFTPNSPLHF. The CDR3 bases are TGTGCCAGCAGCTTTACACCTAATTCACCCCTCCACTTT.

This sequence joins TRBV11-2 and TRBJ1-2, with D perhaps matching TRBD1 (6 bases). V lost 0 bases to trimming and J lost 1 base, with 9 bases between them. The CDR3 covers 15 residues. CDR1 and CDR2 from the germline V gene are SGHAT and FQNNGV. Here the CDR3 reads CASSLEAGVNYGYTF. Written as DNA, the CDR3 is TGTGCCAGCAGCTTAGAAGCAGGGGTTAACTATGGCTACACCTTC. The variable domain in full, completed from reference TRBV11-2 and TRBJ1-2, reads EAGVAQSPRYKIIEKRQSVAFWCNPISGHATLYWYQQILGQGPKLLIQFQNNGVVDDSQLPKDRFSAERLKGVDSTLKIQPAKLEDSAVYLCASSLEAGVNYGYTFGSGTRLTVV.

This chain connects TRBV5-4 to TRBJ1-4, with D perhaps TRBD1 (6 bases). Germline assignment: CDR1 SGHNT and CDR2 YYREEE (reference sequence). This CDR3 comprises 15 residues. V was trimmed by 4 bases and J by 5 bases, leaving 15 bases between them. The CDR3 DNA is TGTGCCAGCAGCCTACAGGGAGCCGGCAATGAAAAACTGTTTTTT. This codes for CASSLQGAGNEKLFF.

This clone occurred a few times. J is TRBJ2-2 and V is TRBV18; no clear D gene. V dropped 2 bases and J dropped 6 bases, with 13 bases sitting between them. CDR3 length: 15 amino acids. Germline CDR1 is KGHSH and CDR2 is LQKENI. This CDR3 reads CASSPDGFGAGELFF. The CDR3 DNA follows: TGTGCCAGCTCACCAGACGGTTTTGGGGCCGGGGAGCTGTTTTTT.

This chain links TRBV7-9 with TRBJ1-2, with TRBD1 matching 7 bases. The CDR3 is 14 residues long. Germline CDR1 and CDR2: SEHNR and FQNEAQ (reference sequence). V gave up 4 bases and J gave up 2 bases; unmatched junction bases: 4. As DNA, the CDR3 is TGTGCCAGCAGCTACAGGGGAACCAACTATGGCTACACCTTC. Translation gives CASSYRGTNYGYTF.

The V and J genes are TRBV12-3 or TRBV12-4 and TRBJ1-2; tentative D call: TRBD1 (6 bases). This CDR3 has 13 amino acids. Trimming took 7 bases from V and 6 from J, leaving 15 bases between them. The CDR3 loop is CASTLRGRDGYTF. The CDR3 DNA reads TGTGCCAGCACCCTCAGGGGCAGGGATGGCTACACCTTC.

V is TRBV15 and J is TRBJ2-7; 7 nucleotides line up with TRBD1. Germline V CDR1 and CDR2: LNHNV, YYDKDF (reference sequence). With V trimmed by 5 bases and J by 2 bases, 6 bases remained unmatched. The CDR3 consists of 14 residues. The CDR3 DNA reads as TGTGCCACCAGCCTGAGGGACAGACCCTACGAGCAGTACTTC. It codes for CATSLRDRPYEQYF. The entire variable domain, with the rest obtained from reference TRBV15 and TRBJ2-7, is as follows: DAMVIQNPRYQVTQFGKPVTLSCSQTLNHNVMYWYQQKSSQAPKLLFHYYDKDFNNEADTPDNFQSRRPNTSFCFLDIRSPGLGDTAMYLCATSLRDRPYEQYFGPGTRLTVT.

The chain couples TRBV27 to TRBJ2-1; 12 bases line up with TRBD2. Losses at the gene ends were 2 bases for V and 7 bases for J; bases not matched to a gene: 6. The CDR3 is 16 residues long. The germline V gene encodes CDR1 MNHEY and CDR2 SMNVEV (reference sequence). CDR3: CASSLLAGGKENEQFF. The CDR3 nucleotides read TGTGCCAGCAGTTTACTAGCGGGAGGGAAGGAAAATGAGCAGTTCTTC.

This sequence joins TRBV7-2 and TRBJ2-3, with D possibly matching TRBD1 (5 bases). Germline assignment: CDR1 SGHTA and CDR2 FQGNSA. Between the trimmed V and J ends, which lost 2 bases and 5 bases, there was a span of 14 bases. The CDR3 extends over 15 amino acids. CDR3 sequence: CASSLYDSRVDTQYF. Written as DNA, the CDR3 is TGTGCCAGCAGCTTATATGACTCCAGGGTAGATACGCAGTATTTT.

The gene calls are TRBV7-9 and TRBJ1-4; maybe TRBD1 (5 bases). The CDR3 is 16 residues long. V was shortened by 3 bases and J by 6 bases, with 17 bases between the two germline ends. Germline V gene lookup returns CDR1 SEHNR and CDR2 FQNEAQ (reference sequence). The CDR3 DNA reads TGTGCCAGCAGCTTCATCGGGACTGCTCTAGATGAAAAACTGTTTTTT. This translates into CASSFIGTALDEKLFF.

This chain connects TRBV5-1 to TRBJ2-1, with 7 bases lining up with TRBD2. Germline V gives CDR1 SGHRS, CDR2 YFSETQ. V dropped 4 bases and J dropped 0; count of bases not matched to a gene: 4. The length of the CDR3 is 15 residues. Here the CDR3 DNA reads TGCGCCAGCAGCCCTGGGGAGGGCTCCTACAATGAGCAGTTCTTC. Translating it yields CASSPGEGSYNEQFF.

This clone was observed a handful of times. The V gene is TRBV4-2, the J gene TRBJ2-1; TRBD1 aligns across 7 bases. Germline values: CDR1 LGHNA, CDR2 YNFKEQ. Trimming removed 0 bases from V and 5 bases from J; junction bases left unmatched: 4. The CDR3 is 15 amino acids. CDR3 DNA: TGTGCCAGCAGCCAAGATGGGACAGAAAACAATGAGCAGTTCTTC. Its translation is CASSQDGTENNEQFF.

The chain links TRBV7-2 to TRBJ2-7; the D gene is possibly TRBD1 (6 bases). CDR1 and CDR2 (germline): SGHTA, FQGNSA. The length of the CDR3 is 13 residues. V lost 2 bases, J lost 4 bases, and 9 bases lay in between. As DNA, the CDR3 is TGTGCCAGCAGCTTATGGGACAAATACGAGCAGTACTTC. Translation: CASSLWDKYEQYF.

The CDR3 DNA sequence: TGTGCCAGCAGCGTACTAGAAGATACGCAGTATTTT. This sequence encodes CASSVLEDTQYF. The gene calls are TRBV5-4 and TRBJ2-3; maybe TRBD2 (5 bases). The CDR3 loop spans 12 amino acids. Trimming removed 4 bases at V and 5 bases at J, with 8 bases between. Germline CDR1 and CDR2: SGHNT and YYREEE (reference sequence).

The V and J genes are TRBV18 and TRBJ2-1; a weak D match, TRBD1 (5 bases). This CDR3 is 15 amino acids long. Between the trimmed V and J ends, which lost 0 bases and 9 bases, there was a span of 15 bases. The V gene's germline CDR1 is KGHSH and CDR2 LQKENI. CDR3 protein: CASSPPDDATGEQFF. The CDR3, as DNA: TGTGCCAGCTCACCACCGGATGATGCAACAGGTGAGCAGTTCTTC.

V and J are TRBV27 and TRBJ2-7; D call uncertain. Trimming pared 3 bases from V and 0 bases from J, leaving 6 bases between. The germline V gene encodes CDR1 MNHEY and CDR2 SMNVEV (reference sequence). CDR3 length equals 13 residues. The CDR3: CASSLGLSYEQYF. DNA of the CDR3: TGTGCCAGCAGTTTGGGTCTCTCCTACGAGCAGTACTTC.

CDR3 DNA sequence: TGCGCCAGCAGCCAACTAGGGACCGGGGAGCTGTTTTTT. The encoded protein is CASSQLGTGELFF. This chain connects TRBV4-1 to TRBJ2-2, with no clear D. V shed 2 bases and J shed 5 bases, with 6 bases lying between them. The CDR3 contains 13 residues. Looked up from germline, CDR1 is MGHRA and CDR2 is YSYEKL.

CDR3 in DNA: TGCAGCGTTGAAGTACGGACCTATGGCTACACCTTC. It specifies CSVEVRTYGYTF. This rearrangement joins TRBV29-1 to TRBJ1-2; D gene unclear. CDR3 length: 12 residues. CDR1 is SQVTM, CDR2 ANQGSEA, per germline. Trimming took 1 base from V and 4 from J, leaving 7 bases between them.

This clone was observed a single time. This chain connects TRBV12-5 to TRBJ2-7; 8 nucleotides agree with TRBD2. Per germline, CDR1 LGHNT and CDR2 FRNRAP. V trimming: 1 base; J trimming: 2 bases; junction bases outside the gene matches: 4. The CDR3 is made up of 15 amino acids. In nucleotides, the CDR3 is TGTGCTAGTGGTTTGGGACTAGCGCCAGCCTACGAGCAGTACTTC. Translating gives CASGLGLAPAYEQYF. The complete variable domain, with remaining parts taken from reference TRBV12-5 and TRBJ2-7, reads DARVTQTPRHKVTEMGQEVTMRCQPILGHNTVFWYRQTMMQGLELLAYFRNRAPLDDSGMPKDRFSAEMPDATLATLKIQPSEPRDSAVYFCASGLGLAPAYEQYFGPGTRLTVT.